The 5 T cell receptor beta chains below all came from one sample that was sequenced in a study of blood T cell repertoires in COVID-19. The assay was immunoSEQ multiplex PCR, and TCRdb's table has in-frame clones only and misses some. Of 95,000 to 150,000 clones in the sample, 85% are singletons; the top ten hold 25% to 30%. The material sequenced was peripheral blood. Every receptor here comes from a woman of 80 years or more with acute or convalescent COVID-19.

The J gene is TRBJ2-5, the V gene TRBV5-5; D remains unclear. CDR1 and CDR2 (germline): SGHKS, YYEKEE (reference sequence). This CDR3 is 13 amino acids long. The germline V and J ends were trimmed by 0 bases and 4 bases, with 7 bases remaining between them. CDR3 amino acids: CASSLVRGETQYF. The CDR3 DNA reads TGTGCCAGCAGCTTGGTGAGAGGAGAGACCCAGTACTTC.

J is TRBJ1-1 and V is TRBV7-9, with 7 positions matching TRBD1. This CDR3 has 13 amino acids. Germline CDR1 SEHNR, CDR2 FQNEAQ (reference sequence). Here the CDR3 DNA reads TGTGGAACAGGGGCCGGGGGTAAGGATGAAGCTTTCTTT. Its protein is CGTGAGGKDEAFF.

J is TRBJ1-2 and V is TRBV6-6; D might be TRBD1 (5 bases). Germline loops: CDR1 MNHNY, CDR2 SVGAGI (reference sequence). The CDR3 contains 14 residues. V lost 4 bases to trimming and J lost 5 bases, with 14 bases between them. CDR3 in amino acids: CASSLQQVPYGYTF. CDR3 in DNA: TGTGCCAGCAGTTTACAACAGGTACCATATGGCTACACCTTC.

V is TRBV11-1 and J is TRBJ2-2, with 7 bases matching TRBD1. The V and J ends lost 3 bases and 7 bases, in that order; junction bases with no gene match: 5. There are 14 residues in the CDR3. The germline gives CDR1 SGHAT, CDR2 FQDESV (reference sequence). This CDR3 reads CASSLTGPFGELFF. The DNA of the CDR3 is TGTGCCAGCAGCTTGACAGGGCCCTTCGGGGAGCTGTTTTTT.

The chain has TRBV14 and TRBJ1-3; 7 nucleotides align to TRBD1. CDR1 and CDR2 from the germline V gene are SGHDN and FVKESK. This CDR3 is 17 amino acids long. J lost 2 bases, V lost 1 base, and 8 bases had no gene match. This chain's CDR3 is CASSQVMVTGTGNTIYF. CDR3 nucleotides: TGTGCCAGCAGCCAAGTGATGGTGACAGGGACTGGAAACACCATATATTTT.